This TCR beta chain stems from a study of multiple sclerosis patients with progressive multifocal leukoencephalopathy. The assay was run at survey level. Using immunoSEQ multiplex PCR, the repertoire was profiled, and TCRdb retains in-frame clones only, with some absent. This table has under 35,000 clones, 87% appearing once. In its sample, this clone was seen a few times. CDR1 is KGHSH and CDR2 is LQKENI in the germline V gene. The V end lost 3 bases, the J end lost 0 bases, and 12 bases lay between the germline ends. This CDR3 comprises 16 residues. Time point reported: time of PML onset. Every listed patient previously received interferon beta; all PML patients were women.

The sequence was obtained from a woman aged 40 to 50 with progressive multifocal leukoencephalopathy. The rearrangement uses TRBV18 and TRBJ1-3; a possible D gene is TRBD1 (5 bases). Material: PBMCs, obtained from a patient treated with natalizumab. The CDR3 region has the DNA TGTGCCAGCTCACCGGGGACTCATGGCTCTGGAAACACCATATATTTT. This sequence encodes CASSPGTHGSGNTIYF.